This TCR beta chain is from a study of early T cells in non-severe SARS-CoV-2 infection. The CDR3 covers 16 residues. Trimming removed 4 bases from V and 2 bases from J, with 16 bases in between. CDR1 and CDR2 from the germline V gene are SGDLS and YYNGEE. Notes on this clonotype: What it binds is not known.

General study findings and limits: Matches to VDJdb favored anti-spike CD8 responses and missed private and CD4 specificities.

TCRdb re-derived calls from the 5' RACE reads in MiXCR, one entry per CDR3 protein. The profile shows about 56,000 distinct CDR3 sequences, roughly a tenth of them singletons. This TCR came from an adult who was a healthcare worker with PCR-confirmed SARS-CoV-2 infection or an uninfected control (not recorded which). The J gene is TRBJ2-1, the V gene TRBV9, with D hard to call. The sequencing sample was made of whole blood. The CDR3 protein is CASSPNFLVAYNEQFF. DNA for the CDR3: TGTGCCAGCAGCCCGAATTTCCTAGTGGCCTACAATGAGCAGTTCTTC.